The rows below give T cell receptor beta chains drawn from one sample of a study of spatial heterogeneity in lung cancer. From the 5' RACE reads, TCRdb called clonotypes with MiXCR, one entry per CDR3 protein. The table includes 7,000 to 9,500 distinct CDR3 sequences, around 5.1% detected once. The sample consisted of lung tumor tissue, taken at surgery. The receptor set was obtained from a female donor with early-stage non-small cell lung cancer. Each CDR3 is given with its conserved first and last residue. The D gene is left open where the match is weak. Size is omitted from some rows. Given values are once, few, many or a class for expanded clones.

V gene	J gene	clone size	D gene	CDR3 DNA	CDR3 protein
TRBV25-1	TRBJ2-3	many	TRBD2	TGTGCCAGCAGTGCGACTAGCGGAGCCTACACAGATACGCAGTATTTT	CASSATSGAYTDTQYF
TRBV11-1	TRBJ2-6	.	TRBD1	TGTGCCAGCAGCTTAAGGGCAGGGGGCCTCTCTGGGGCCAACGTCCTGACTTTC	CASSLRAGGLSGANVLTF
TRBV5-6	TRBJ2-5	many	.	TGTGCCAGCAGCCGTGTCCTAGCGGAGACCCAGTACTTC	CASSRVLAETQYF
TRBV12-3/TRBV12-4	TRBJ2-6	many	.	TGTGCCAGCAGGGACAGTTCTGGGGCCAACGTCCTGACTTTC	CASRDSSGANVLTF
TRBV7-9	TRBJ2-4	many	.	TGTGCCAGCACCAGTGGAAGTACGGGCATTCAGTACTTC	CASTSGSTGIQYF
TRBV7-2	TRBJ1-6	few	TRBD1	TGTGCCAGCAGCCCTAGGCGGACAGGGGACTCACCCCTCCACTTT	CASSPRRTGDSPLHF
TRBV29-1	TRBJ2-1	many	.	TGCAGCGTCGCCGCCGAGTTATACAATGAGCAGTTCTTC	CSVAAELYNEQFF
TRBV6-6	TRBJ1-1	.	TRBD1	TGTGCCAGCAGCCCGGGACAGACTTTTCTAAGGGCTGAAGCTTTCTTT	CASSPGQTFLRAEAFF
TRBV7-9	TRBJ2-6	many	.	TGTGCCAGCAGCTCCTCCGGGACCCGAACAGGGGCCAACGTCCTGACTTTC	CASSSSGTRTGANVLTF
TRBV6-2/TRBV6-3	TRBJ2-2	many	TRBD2	TGTGCCAGCAGTCCGACTAGCCCGATGAACACCGGGGAGCTGTTTTTT	CASSPTSPMNTGELFF
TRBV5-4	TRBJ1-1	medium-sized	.	TGTGCCAGCAGCTTGTGGACCGTGAACACTGAAGCTTTCTTT	CASSLWTVNTEAFF
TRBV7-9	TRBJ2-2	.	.	TGTGCCAGCAGCTTAAGGAGCGGGAACACCGGGGAGCTGTTTTTT	CASSLRSGNTGELFF
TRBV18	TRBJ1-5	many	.	TGTGCCAGCTCTTTAGGACAGAGTAATAGCAATCAGCCCCAGCATTTT	CASSLGQSNSNQPQHF
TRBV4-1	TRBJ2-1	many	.	TGCGCCAGCAGCCAAGATCCAGGGCATGAGCAGTTCTTC	CASSQDPGHEQFF
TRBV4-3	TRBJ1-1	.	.	TGCGCCAGCAGCCAAAAAGGTGAAGCTTTCTTT	CASSQKGEAFF
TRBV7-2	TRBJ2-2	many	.	TGTGCCAGCAGCCTCGCGCGGGCTAACACCGGGGAGCTGTTTTTT	CASSLARANTGELFF
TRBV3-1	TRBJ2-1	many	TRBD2	TGTGCCAGCAGCCAGGGAGCGGGAGGGCACAATGAGCAGTTCTTC	CASSQGAGGHNEQFF